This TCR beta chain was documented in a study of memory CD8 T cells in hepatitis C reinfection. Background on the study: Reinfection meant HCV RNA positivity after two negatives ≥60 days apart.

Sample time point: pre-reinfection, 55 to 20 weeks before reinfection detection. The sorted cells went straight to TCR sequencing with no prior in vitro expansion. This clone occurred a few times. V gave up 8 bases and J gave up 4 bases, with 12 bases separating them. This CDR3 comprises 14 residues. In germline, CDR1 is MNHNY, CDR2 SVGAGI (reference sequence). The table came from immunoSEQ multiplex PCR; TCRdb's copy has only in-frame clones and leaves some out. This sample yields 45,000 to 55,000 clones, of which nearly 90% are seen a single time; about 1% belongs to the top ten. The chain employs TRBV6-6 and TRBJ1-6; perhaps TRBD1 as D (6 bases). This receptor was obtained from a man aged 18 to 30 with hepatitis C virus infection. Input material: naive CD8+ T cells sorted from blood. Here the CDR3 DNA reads TGTGCCAGCTGGGGAGGGGGATATAATTCACCCCTCCACTTT. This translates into CASWGGGYNSPLHF.